Below, 32 T cell receptor beta chains from the same sample are listed, as sequenced in a study of TIL therapy for anti-PD-1-resistant metastatic lung cancer (dated by TCRdb to the early 2020s). Read against the paper, the sample's time point label means: pre-treatment sample, taken before nivolumab and TIL therapy. TCR beta CDR3 regions were amplified from genomic DNA with the immunoSEQ v3 hsTCRB kit using bias-controlled multiplex PCR. As stored in TCRdb, this immuneACCESS dataset retains in-frame rearrangements with V and J assigned. A fraction of the clones does not appear; measured against another copy, unresolved V genes explain less than half of the discrepancy, and the remainder lacks a known reason. The sample data list tens of thousands of clones, and under 75% of these were observed just once. Together, the top ten hold around 6.6% of the sample. Sequenced here: blood, sampled at baseline. The source of these receptors is a person aged 25-85 years with non-small cell lung cancer.

The V call is TRBV5-1, the J call TRBJ2-3; D might be TRBD1 or TRBD2, each matching 6 bases. V was cut by 4 bases and J by 4 bases, with 10 bases left in between. The germline CDR1 and CDR2 sequences are SGHRS and YFSETQ. This CDR3 has 13 residues. The CDR3 spells CASSIGGPDTQYF. The CDR3 DNA follows: TGCGCCAGCAGCATCGGGGGCCCAGATACGCAGTATTTT. The full variable domain, its missing parts supplied by reference TRBV5-1 and TRBJ2-3, is KAGVTQTPRYLIKTRGQQVTLSCSPISGHRSVSWYQQTPGQGLQFLFEYFSETQRNKGNFPGRFSGRQFSNSRSEMNVSTLELGDSALYLCASSIGGPDTQYFGPGTRLTVL.

This sequence joins TRBV30 and TRBJ1-3; D might be TRBD1 (6 bases). V was trimmed by 2 bases and J by 12 bases, leaving 14 bases between them. The CDR3 is 12 amino acids. Germline CDR1 GTSNPN, CDR2 SVGIG (reference sequence). The CDR3 DNA reads as TGTGCCTGGAGTTTCACAGGGACGGGCATATATTTT. Encoded protein: CAWSFTGTGIYF.

V usage is TRBV30 and J usage is TRBJ1-5; 8 nucleotides agree with TRBD1. CDR1 is GTSNPN, CDR2 SVGIG, per germline (reference sequence). The CDR3 covers 15 residues. The V segment lost 2 bases and the J segment 7 bases; nucleotides outside the gene matches: 10. The CDR3 bases are TGTGCCTGGAGTCCCCCGGACAGGGTGGAGCAGCCCCAGCATTTT. Translation: CAWSPPDRVEQPQHF.

The CDR3 loop reads CASSLGRPAASVAGYTF. The CDR3, as DNA: TGCGCCAGCAGCTTGGGCAGGCCAGCCGCCAGCGTTGCTGGCTACACCTTC. The rearrangement joins TRBV5-1 to TRBJ1-2; no clear D. The CDR3 totals 17 residues. V lost 0 bases and J 7 bases, leaving 22 bases between the germline ends. Germline assignment: CDR1 SGHRS and CDR2 YFSETQ.

This chain joins TRBV19 and TRBJ1-5; D remains unclear. Trimming removed 3 bases from V and 5 bases from J, with 14 bases in between. The CDR3 is 15 residues long. Germline V gene data show CDR1 as LNHDA and CDR2 as SQIVND (reference sequence). The CDR3 reads CASSMYSGMDQPQHF. The DNA of the CDR3 is TGTGCCAGTAGTATGTACTCCGGGATGGATCAGCCCCAGCATTTT.

The J gene is TRBJ2-1, the V gene TRBV20-1, with no clear D. This CDR3 is 11 amino acids long. V lost 2 bases and J 14 bases, leaving 13 bases between the germline ends. From germline, CDR1 is DFQATT and CDR2 SNEGSKA (reference sequence). The CDR3 coding sequence is TGCAGTGCTAGAAGCTTTGGGCTGGAGTTCTTC. Translation gives CSARSFGLEFF.

The genes are TRBV27 and TRBJ2-1; 10 bases map to TRBD2. The CDR3 is 15 residues long. The germline V gene has CDR1 MNHEY and CDR2 SMNVEV (reference sequence). Trimming removed 3 bases from V and 3 bases from J; junction bases left unmatched: 2. The CDR3 region is CASSFPSGSYNEQFF. The CDR3 DNA sequence: TGTGCCAGCAGTTTCCCTAGCGGGAGCTACAATGAGCAGTTCTTC.

This clone was observed a single time. This chain connects TRBV4-1 to TRBJ2-1, with no clear D. Germline V gene sequence: CDR1 MGHRA, CDR2 YSYEKL. This CDR3 is 16 amino acids long. V was trimmed by 4 bases and J by 0 bases, leaving 13 bases between them. CDR3 in amino acids: CASSRREMSSYNEQFF. The CDR3 coding sequence is TGCGCCAGCAGCCGTCGAGAGATGAGCTCCTACAATGAGCAGTTCTTC.

The chain recombines TRBV29-1 with TRBJ2-7, with 11 bases identical to TRBD2. This CDR3 region has 12 residues. The V and J ends lost 6 bases and 9 bases, in that order; junction bases with no gene match: 7. CDR1 and CDR2 (germline): SQVTM, ANQGSEA. The CDR3 sequence: CSVRLAGRVQYF. CDR3 DNA sequence: TGCAGCGTGAGACTAGCGGGAAGAGTGCAGTACTTC.

The chain combines TRBV16 with TRBJ1-5; 10 nucleotides match TRBD1. Trimming cost V 4 bases and J 4 bases; bases outside gene matches: 4. Germline V gene lookup returns CDR1 KGHSY and CDR2 FQNENV. CDR3 length: 15 amino acids. This CDR3 is CASSPRDRGNQPQHF. The CDR3 region has the DNA TGTGCCAGCAGCCCCCGGGACAGGGGTAATCAGCCCCAGCATTTT.

V and J are TRBV6-1 and TRBJ1-2; no definite D call. CDR1 is MNHNS, CDR2 SASEGT, per germline. V was cut by 1 base and J by 6 bases, with 6 bases left in between. The CDR3 is made up of 12 amino acids. This chain's CDR3 is CASSEVQDGYTF. In DNA, the CDR3 is TGTGCCAGCAGTGAAGTTCAGGATGGCTACACCTTC.

This clone was detected only a few times. As DNA, the CDR3 is TGTGCCAGCAGCTCGGATATAGCGTGGTCCTACAATGAGCAGTTCTTC. It yields the protein CASSSDIAWSYNEQFF. V usage is TRBV11-1 and J usage is TRBJ2-1; perhaps TRBD2 as D (5 bases). The CDR3 contains 16 residues. From germline, CDR1 is SGHAT and CDR2 FQDESV (reference sequence). Trimming cost V 4 bases and J 1 base, with 14 bases left between them. The whole variable domain, filled in from reference TRBV11-1 and TRBJ2-1, reads EAEVAQSPRYKITEKSQAVAFWCDPISGHATLYWYRQILGQGPELLVQFQDESVVDDSQLPKDRFSAERLKGVDSTLKIQPAELGDSAMYLCASSSDIAWSYNEQFFGPGTRLTVL.

The rearrangement joins TRBV30 to TRBJ2-1, with 7 bases identical to TRBD1. The CDR3 runs to 14 residues. The ends lost 5 bases at V and 9 bases at J; junction bases unmatched: 13. Germline V CDR1 and CDR2: GTSNPN, SVGIG (reference sequence). The CDR3 here is CAWASGTVVSEQFF. The CDR3 coding sequence is TGTGCCTGGGCCTCCGGGACAGTTGTTAGTGAGCAGTTCTTC.

The chain carries TRBV6-5 and TRBJ2-3; possibly TRBD2 for D (6 bases). Germline-derived CDR1 and CDR2 are MNHEY and SVGAGI. The length of the CDR3 is 14 residues. Trimming left V 7 bases short and J 12 bases short, with 23 bases between. CDR3 nucleotide sequence: TGTGCCAGCACCCAAAACCCCGGCGGGGCAATACAGTATTTT. As protein: CASTQNPGGAIQYF.

The rearrangement uses TRBV5-4 and TRBJ2-1; 16 positions agree with TRBD2. In germline, CDR1 is SGHNT, CDR2 YYREEE (reference sequence). The CDR3 loop spans 16 amino acids. With 4 bases clipped from V and 5 bases from J, the junction kept 3 bases outside the gene matches. The CDR3 nucleotides read TGTGCCAGCAGCACGGGACTAGCGGGGGGGAACAATGAGCAGTTCTTC. Translating gives CASSTGLAGGNNEQFF.

This chain joins TRBV12-5 and TRBJ2-4, with unresolved D. Trimming shortened V by 2 bases and J by 1 base, and 12 bases separated the two germline ends. Germline CDR1 and CDR2: LGHNT and FRNRAP. The CDR3 runs 16 residues. Here the CDR3 DNA reads TGTGCTAGTGGTTTGTCTGGGGAAGGGGCCAAAAACATTCAGTACTTC. Translated, it gives CASGLSGEGAKNIQYF.

The chain combines TRBV7-8 with TRBJ2-7; D not certain. Trimming took 5 bases from V and 7 from J, leaving 15 bases between them. Germline loops: CDR1 SGHVS, CDR2 FQNEAQ. The CDR3 covers 13 residues. CDR3: CASSLERLREQYF. CDR3 bases: TGTGCCAGCAGCCTAGAGCGTCTACGTGAGCAGTACTTC.

The DNA for the CDR3 is TGTGCCAGCAGCTTAGGCCACGGGATTGATTATGGCTACACCTTC. Its protein product is CASSLGHGIDYGYTF. The gene calls are TRBV13 and TRBJ1-2; D remains unclear. V was clipped by 0 bases and J by 5 bases, with 13 bases between them. Germline V gene data show CDR1 as PRHDT and CDR2 as FYEKMQ (reference sequence). This CDR3 region has 15 residues.

This clone was seen a few times. This rearrangement joins TRBV10-1 to TRBJ1-2; D is unresolved. CDR3 length equals 13 residues. From germline, CDR1 is WNHNN and CDR2 SYGVQD (reference sequence). Between the trimmed V and J ends, which lost 0 bases and 5 bases, there was a span of 7 bases. The CDR3 sequence: CASSESSGYGYTF. CDR3 nucleotides: TGCGCCAGCAGTGAGTCGAGCGGGTATGGCTACACCTTC.

The gene calls are TRBV5-1 and TRBJ2-1, with D perhaps matching TRBD1 or TRBD2 (5 bases each). The CDR3 runs to 12 residues. Germline CDR1 is SGHRS and CDR2 is YFSETQ. Trimming cost V 1 base and J 10 bases, with 9 bases left between them. The CDR3 region is CASSLTGTEQFF. The CDR3, as DNA: TGCGCCAGCAGCTTGACGGGGACCGAGCAGTTCTTC.

The chain employs TRBV7-9 and TRBJ2-7, with TRBD1 identical over 9 bases. Germline V CDR1 and CDR2: SEHNR, FQNEAQ (reference sequence). Trimming cost V 5 bases and J 5 bases; bases outside gene matches: 10. This CDR3 has 15 amino acids. CDR3 sequence (DNA): TGTGCCAGCAGCCGGGGACAGGGTATAACGAACGAGCAGTACTTC. Translating gives CASSRGQGITNEQYF.

This chain connects TRBV6-1 to TRBJ1-1; D is uncertain. Looked up from germline, CDR1 is MNHNS and CDR2 is SASEGT. The CDR3 contains 12 residues. Trimming took 5 bases from V and 0 from J, leaving 4 bases between them. Here the CDR3 DNA reads TGTGCCAGCAGTAGGATGAACACTGAAGCTTTCTTT. Protein product: CASSRMNTEAFF.

The chain combines TRBV28 with TRBJ2-1, with TRBD2 as a possible D gene (5 bases). Trimming shortened V by 6 bases and J by 9 bases, and 12 bases separated the two germline ends. Germline V lookup: CDR1 MDHEN, CDR2 SYDVKM. There are 12 residues in the CDR3. The DNA for the CDR3 is TGTGCCAGCAGCCGAAGGGCGGGTGAGCAGTTCTTC. It specifies CASSRRAGEQFF.

V usage is TRBV5-1 and J usage is TRBJ2-2; TRBD1 is a possible D gene (6 bases). Trimming stripped 5 bases from V and 1 base from J, with 9 bases between. The CDR3 consists of 14 residues. Germline CDR1 reads SGHRS; CDR2 reads YFSETQ. The CDR3 DNA is TGCGCCAGCAGATTGACAGGGAACACCGGGGAGCTGTTTTTT. Protein sequence: CASRLTGNTGELFF.

The V and J genes are TRBV19 and TRBJ1-3; D perhaps matches TRBD1 (5 bases). Germline V gene data show CDR1 as LNHDA and CDR2 as SQIVND (reference sequence). V was cut by 7 bases and J by 0 bases, with 10 bases left in between. The length of the CDR3 is 14 residues. CDR3 coding DNA: TGTGCCAGTACTGACAGAAGCTCTGGAAACACCATATATTTT. Its translation is CASTDRSSGNTIYF. Using reference TRBV19 and TRBJ1-3 for the parts outside the CDR3, the full variable domain is DGGITQSPKYLFRKEGQNVTLSCEQNLNHDAMYWYRQDPGQGLRLIYYSQIVNDFQKGDIAEGYSVSREKKESFPLTVTSAQKNPTAFYLCASTDRSSGNTIYFGEGSWLTVV.

In nucleotides, the CDR3 is TGCGCCAGCAGCCAAGGACCCCCTTACGAGCAGTACTTC. Protein product: CASSQGPPYEQYF. V usage is TRBV5-1 and J usage is TRBJ2-7; D not resolved. CDR1 and CDR2 (germline): SGHRS, YFSETQ. The CDR3 covers 13 residues. Trimming took 4 bases from V and 4 from J, leaving 12 bases between them.

J is TRBJ1-1 and V is TRBV4-1, with D unclear. The germline gives CDR1 MGHRA, CDR2 YSYEKL. With 4 bases removed from V and 5 bases from J, the gap between germline ends came to 14 bases. CDR3 size: 14 residues. CDR3 sequence: CASSPEPVGTEAFF. The CDR3 DNA sequence: TGCGCCAGCAGCCCGGAGCCGGTTGGGACTGAAGCTTTCTTT.

The genes are TRBV4-1 and TRBJ2-3; 7 bases are a match to TRBD2. CDR3 length: 15 residues. V lost 0 bases and J lost 5; bases outside the gene matches: 5. CDR1 and CDR2 (germline): MGHRA, YSYEKL. The CDR3 DNA sequence: TGCGCCAGCAGCCAAGACCATCGGACTAGAGATACGCAGTATTTT. As protein: CASSQDHRTRDTQYF.

V usage is TRBV10-3 and J usage is TRBJ2-7; 8 nucleotides match TRBD1. The V gene end was trimmed by 5 bases and the J gene end by 0 bases; junction bases not matched to a gene: 6. The CDR3 is 15 amino acids. Germline-derived CDR1 and CDR2 are ENHRY and SYGVKD. CDR3 loop: CAISPTQGVSYEQYF. The CDR3 nucleotides are TGTGCCATCAGTCCGACACAGGGGGTCTCCTACGAGCAGTACTTC.

This chain links TRBV6-1 with TRBJ2-1, with D perhaps TRBD1 (5 bases). Per germline, CDR1 MNHNS and CDR2 SASEGT. The CDR3 runs 11 residues. Trimming took off 8 bases at V and 9 bases at J, with 11 bases between the two ends. DNA for the CDR3: TGTGCCAGCGGCAGGGTCATTGAGCAGTTCTTC. Its translation: CASGRVIEQFF.

The chain carries TRBV2 and TRBJ1-3; a possible D gene is TRBD1 (6 bases). Trimming cost V 5 bases and J 0 bases, with 11 bases left between them. The CDR3 contains 15 residues. Germline assignment: CDR1 SNHLY and CDR2 FYNNEI. The CDR3 spells CASSQQGYSGNTIYF. The CDR3 DNA reads as TGTGCCAGCAGTCAACAGGGTTACTCTGGAAACACCATATATTTT.

This chain connects TRBV6-5 to TRBJ1-1; D is uncertain. Germline V lookup: CDR1 MNHEY, CDR2 SVGAGI. CDR3 size: 14 residues. V lost 5 bases and J 0 bases, leaving 10 bases between the germline ends. Written as DNA, the CDR3 is TGTGCCAGCAGTGTTAGCGGAATGAACACTGAAGCTTTCTTT. This gives the protein CASSVSGMNTEAFF.